This TCR beta chain originates from a study of T cells in Graves' hyperthyroidism and ophthalmopathy. Those patients with uncontrolled infection, other autoimmune disease, pregnancy or lactation were excluded. For the diagnoses, clinical symptoms, serum thyroxine and TRAb, thyroid ultrasound and orbital computed tomography were used. Amplified TCR beta CDR3 regions came from RNA transcripts. In the first-round RT-PCR of the TCR CDR3, the HTBI primer set was used. TCRdb fed the multiplex PCR reads into MiXCR, producing one record per CDR3 protein. The sample has under 350,000 distinct CDR3 sequences; 15% to 20% are singletons. This clonotype was detected many times. In germline, CDR1 is MNHEY, CDR2 SVGEGT. The trim removed 5 bases at V and 5 bases at J, leaving 6 bases unmatched. The CDR3 consists of 14 residues.

V gene TRBV6-2 or TRBV6-3 combines with J gene TRBJ2-1; 7 bases line up with TRBD2. The sample comprised blood. The receptor's source is a woman in her forties or fifties with Graves' hyperthyroidism. The CDR3 nucleotides are TGTGCCAGCAGTCCGACCCTAGCGGACAATGAGCAGTTCTTC. Its translation is CASSPTLADNEQFF.